Given below is one TCR beta chain in context. Repertoires were generated with immunoSEQ multiplex PCR, while TCRdb's copy carries only in-frame clones and drops some. The sample shows about 53,000 clones, around nine tenths of them seen only once. These data originate in a study of PD-L1 blockade in urothelial cancer. Study context: Researchers looked at the blood 3 weeks (second dose) and 6 weeks after treatment began.

The CDR3 is 15 residues long. Germline V gene data show CDR1 as MDHEN and CDR2 as SYDVKM. V lost 3 bases and J lost 4, with 15 bases in between. Described time point: pretreatment peripheral blood. The sequencing here drew on PBMCs, taken around atezolizumab (anti-PD-L1) treatment. The chain joins TRBV28 to TRBJ1-2; TRBD1 might be the D (5 bases). The sequence was collected from an older woman with urothelial cancer. The CDR3 loop is CASSLGRGVSYGYTF. CDR3 sequence (DNA): TGTGCCAGCAGTTTGGGGAGGGGTGTCAGCTATGGCTACACCTTC.